The table lists the clone carrying this TCR beta chain with a few counts. The antigen remains unidentified. With V trimmed by 3 bases and J by 6 bases, 12 bases remained unmatched. The CDR3 spans 16 residues. The V gene's germline CDR1 is SGDLS and CDR2 YYNGEE. The data belong to a study of T cell responses to AZD1222 COVID-19 vaccine. Overall study findings and caveats: Among AZD1222 vaccinees, only 5 to 7 were seropositive at baseline. After two AZD1222 doses, spike-specific TCR breadth and depth rose versus day 0. Most donors were white British, females outnumbered males, and clonal diversity was possibly underestimated.

This table comes from immunoSEQ multiplex PCR, and its TCRdb copy is limited to in-frame clones, with some not included. The repertoire holds some 140,000 clones, with 70% to 90% as singletons. The chain couples TRBV9 to TRBJ2-1; 7 positions match TRBD1. The sequences come from peripheral blood, collected on day 0 of AZD1222 vaccination. This TCR was recovered from an adult in good health. The CDR3 loop reads CASSGLSPGGRNEQFF. The CDR3, as DNA: TGTGCCAGCAGCGGCCTCTCGCCAGGGGGACGCAATGAGCAGTTCTTC.